These 29 T cell receptor beta chains share one sample of origin, sequenced in a study of regulatory T cells in long-lasting Graves disease. Investigators prepared the TCR beta libraries by applying iRepertoire HTBI primers and Arm-PCR of CDR3 regions. TCRdb recomputed calls from the multiplex PCR reads with MiXCR, one row per CDR3 protein. Among over 450,000 distinct CDR3 sequences, roughly 21% were seen once, and the ten largest hold over 6%. The time point was: persistent/refractory GD, antithyroid drugs over 5 years with positive TRAb. Researchers made the TCR library from RNA that was extracted from PBMCs. Here the sequenced sample was peripheral blood mononuclear cells (PBMCs), taken when the disease was refractory, from a patient treated with antithyroid drugs. All receptors come from a female donor with Graves disease.

The chain joins TRBV12-3 or TRBV12-4 to TRBJ2-4; D remains ambiguous. Trimming cost V 4 bases and J 0 bases, with 13 bases left between them. This CDR3 region has 16 residues. Here the CDR3 reads CASSSRNAEAKNIQYF. Here the CDR3 DNA reads TGTGCCAGCAGTTCGAGGAATGCGGAAGCCAAAAACATTCAGTACTTC.

The chain links TRBV6-1 to TRBJ2-7, with D possibly matching TRBD2 (5 bases). The CDR3 sequence is 13 residues long. V lost 7 bases, J lost 3 bases, and 13 bases lay in between. Germline CDR1 reads MNHNS; CDR2 reads SASEGT. The CDR3 sequence is CASNDPDYYEQYF. The CDR3 DNA reads TGTGCCAGCAACGACCCAGACTACTACGAGCAGTACTTC.

This clonotype turned up a few times. This sequence joins TRBV24-1 and TRBJ1-5; 8 nucleotides line up with TRBD1. V dropped 2 bases and J dropped 11; count of bases not matched to a gene: 7. The CDR3 runs to 14 residues. CDR1 and CDR2 from the germline V gene are KGHDR and SFDVKD. DNA for the CDR3: TGTGCCACCAGTGATTCAGGGGGCACCGCGGCCCAGCATTTT. Translation: CATSDSGGTAAQHF.

This clonotype was counted a single time. The chain recombines TRBV3-1 with TRBJ1-1; 10 bases match TRBD1. The V gene end was trimmed by 2 bases and the J gene end by 4 bases; junction bases not matched to a gene: 4. The CDR3 loop spans 15 amino acids. Germline V gene sequence: CDR1 LGHDT, CDR2 YNNKEL (reference sequence). Here the CDR3 reads CASSQPRTGGTEAFF. CDR3 nucleotide sequence: TGTGCCAGCAGCCAACCTAGGACAGGGGGCACTGAAGCTTTCTTT.

As regards this clonotype: One end of the junction does not line up with germline, which may come from a read error. V and J are TRBV19 and TRBJ1-1; D gene ambiguous. There are 14 residues in the CDR3. Germline CDR1 is LNHDA and CDR2 is SQIVND (reference sequence). The CDR3 nucleotides read TGTGCCAGTACCCGACTAGGGCAGAACGCTGAAGCTTTCTTT. This gives the protein CASTRLGQNAEAFF.

The chain has TRBV20-1 and TRBJ2-3, with D possibly being TRBD1 (6 bases). The germline V gene encodes CDR1 DFQATT and CDR2 SNEGSKA (reference sequence). The CDR3 covers 16 residues. V was cut by 2 bases and J by 4 bases, with 19 bases left in between. The CDR3 DNA sequence: TGCAGTGCTAGAAGGAACAGGGTCTTCATCGCAGATACGCAGTATTTT. Residues: CSARRNRVFIADTQYF.

A few counts support this clonotype. A much larger clone differs from this one at a single base, so this may be a read error. The CDR3 reads CASSFLGGGSNQPQHF. The CDR3 DNA reads TGTGCCAGCAGTTTCTTGGGCGGGGGTAGCAATCAGCCCCAGCATTTT. The chain employs TRBV27 and TRBJ1-5, with D possibly TRBD1 on 5 matching bases. The CDR3 totals 16 residues. CDR1 is MNHEY and CDR2 is SMNVEV in the germline V gene (reference sequence). V lost 3 bases to trimming and J lost 0 bases, with 12 bases between them.

This clonotype was seen a handful of times. V usage is TRBV20-1 and J usage is TRBJ2-3; D call uncertain. The ends were cut back, 3 bases at V and 3 bases at J, with 7 bases in the middle. This CDR3 has 12 residues. Germline CDR1 DFQATT, CDR2 SNEGSKA (reference sequence). CDR3: CSARNPTDTQYF. The CDR3 region has the DNA TGCAGTGCTAGGAATCCTACAGATACGCAGTATTTT.

This clonotype was seen ten or more times. The chain couples TRBV29-1 to TRBJ2-5; the match to TRBD2 covers 7 bases. Germline trimming cut 4 bases from V and 4 bases from J; bases unmatched to any gene: 6. This CDR3 has 13 residues. Germline assignment: CDR1 SQVTM and CDR2 ANQGSEA. The DNA of the CDR3 is TGCAGCGTTGCGGCTAGCGGTAGAGAGACCCAGTACTTC. As protein: CSVAASGRETQYF.

Many counts were recorded for this clonotype. V and J are TRBV7-2 and TRBJ1-2; D ambiguous. Germline loops: CDR1 SGHTA, CDR2 FQGNSA. V dropped 5 bases and J dropped 0 bases, with 13 bases sitting between them. The CDR3 is 15 residues long. CDR3 residues: CASSRRAPPNYGYTF. The DNA of the CDR3 is TGTGCCAGCAGCCGACGGGCTCCACCTAACTATGGCTACACCTTC.

The sample holds many counts of this clonotype. The V and J genes are TRBV7-2 and TRBJ2-5; D is uncertain. Trimming removed 3 bases from V and 5 bases from J, with 10 bases in between. This CDR3 comprises 13 residues. CDR1 is SGHTA, CDR2 FQGNSA, per germline. CDR3 residues: CASSLAYGETQYF. The CDR3, as DNA: TGTGCCAGCAGCTTGGCTTACGGCGAGACCCAGTACTTC.

This chain connects TRBV10-3 to TRBJ2-5, with D perhaps TRBD2 (5 bases). Germline CDR1 is ENHRY and CDR2 is SYGVKD. The CDR3 consists of 14 residues. Trimming removed 0 bases at V and 1 base at J, with 6 bases between. CDR3 region: CAISESSAQETQYF. CDR3 in DNA: TGTGCCATCAGTGAGTCTAGCGCCCAAGAGACCCAGTACTTC.

Ten or more counts support this clonotype. The rearrangement joins TRBV29-1 to TRBJ1-4; tentative D call: TRBD1 (6 bases). V was shortened by 4 bases and J by 3 bases, with 6 bases between the two germline ends. The CDR3 is 12 amino acids. Germline V gives CDR1 SQVTM, CDR2 ANQGSEA. CDR3 region: CSVGQANEKLFF. The CDR3 nucleotides are TGCAGCGTTGGACAGGCTAATGAAAAACTGTTTTTT.

There are many counts of this clonotype. V is TRBV28 and J is TRBJ2-5; 8 bases are a match to TRBD2. The V gene end was trimmed by 5 bases and the J gene end by 2 bases; junction bases not matched to a gene: 7. This CDR3 region has 15 residues. Germline CDR1 is MDHEN and CDR2 is SYDVKM. The CDR3 loop is CASSPSAGAQETQYF. CDR3 bases: TGTGCCAGCAGTCCGTCAGCGGGAGCTCAAGAGACCCAGTACTTC.

This clonotype was recorded at least ten times. The chain has TRBV5-1 and TRBJ2-2, with TRBD2 matching over 10 bases. Germline loops: CDR1 SGHRS, CDR2 YFSETQ. After removal of 4 bases from V and 6 bases from J, the junction contained 9 bases not matched to a gene. The CDR3 loop spans 16 amino acids. This CDR3 reads CASSPAGTSVAGELFF. CDR3 nucleotide sequence: TGCGCCAGCAGCCCCGCCGGGACTAGCGTTGCCGGGGAGCTGTTTTTT.

This clonotype was observed a few times. This chain connects TRBV20-1 to TRBJ2-3; TRBD2 matches 9 bases. The germline V gene has CDR1 DFQATT and CDR2 SNEGSKA (reference sequence). This CDR3 comprises 15 residues. CDR3: CSTLPPSGRTDTQYF. The CDR3 nucleotides are TGCAGCACCCTCCCTCCAAGCGGGAGGACAGATACGCAGTATTTT.

Turning to this clonotype: A much larger clone lies a single base off, so this may be a read error. The V gene is TRBV2, the J gene TRBJ2-5; 9 positions agree with TRBD1. The J call may be wrong; the DNA end is better matched by TRBJ2-1. Looked up from germline, CDR1 is SNHLY and CDR2 is FYNNEI. The CDR3 spans 16 residues. Here the CDR3 DNA reads TGTGCCAGCAGTACCTACAGGGGGCCGCCGCACAATGGGCAGTTCTTC. Its protein product is CASSTYRGPPHNGQFF.

This clonotype was observed a few times. The gene calls are TRBV19 and TRBJ2-5; 9 positions match TRBD1. CDR1 LNHDA and CDR2 SQIVND come from the germline V gene (reference sequence). CDR3 length equals 17 residues. Trimming took 4 bases from V and 9 from J; bases not matched to a gene: 18. In nucleotides, the CDR3 is TGTGCCAGTAGTACGCTGACACAGGGGGCGACTGTTCAGGCCCAGTACTTC. Amino acid sequence: CASSTLTQGATVQAQYF.

This clonotype has a single count. J is TRBJ1-2 and V is TRBV7-3, with D perhaps matching TRBD1 (5 bases). Germline CDR1 is SGHTA and CDR2 is FQGTGA. The CDR3 sequence is 14 residues long. Trimming took 10 bases from V and 3 from J, leaving 18 bases between them. The CDR3 loop reads CANSSQGADYGYTF. The CDR3 DNA reads as TGTGCCAACAGTTCGCAGGGCGCGGACTATGGCTACACCTTC.

This clonotype was observed a few times. V and J are TRBV20-1 and TRBJ2-2, with 7 bases aligning to TRBD1. CDR1 is DFQATT, CDR2 SNEGSKA, per germline (reference sequence). V shed 5 bases and J 9 bases; nucleotides not matched to a gene: 6. CDR3 length equals 12 residues. CDR3 amino acids: CSAQRGQWELFF. Here the CDR3 DNA reads TGCAGTGCTCAACGGGGACAGTGGGAGCTGTTTTTT.

This clonotype occurred many times. The chain recombines TRBV24-1 with TRBJ2-5; D possibly uses TRBD1 or TRBD2 (5 bases each). Germline V CDR1 and CDR2: KGHDR, SFDVKD. V lost 0 bases and J 5 bases, leaving 6 bases between the germline ends. This CDR3 comprises 13 residues. CDR3 amino acids: CATSDLEGETQYF. In DNA, the CDR3 is TGTGCCACCAGTGATTTGGAGGGGGAGACCCAGTACTTC.

The V gene is TRBV19, the J gene TRBJ1-5, with 9 bases aligning to TRBD1. V was pared by 7 bases and J by 5 bases, with 3 bases of the junction left unmatched. Germline CDR1 is LNHDA and CDR2 is SQIVND (reference sequence). The length of the CDR3 is 13 residues. CDR3 loop: CASTWTGDQPQHF. The CDR3 nucleotides read TGTGCCAGTACCTGGACAGGGGATCAGCCCCAGCATTTT.

This clonotype was seen ten or more times. The J gene is TRBJ1-1, the V gene TRBV6-2 or TRBV6-3; possibly TRBD1 for D (5 bases). The ends were cut back, 0 bases at V and 3 bases at J, with 14 bases in the middle. The CDR3 extends over 16 amino acids. Germline assignment: CDR1 MNHEY and CDR2 SVGEGT. Written as DNA, the CDR3 is TGTGCCAGCAGTTACTCGTTCGGGGGAGGGGACACTGAAGCTTTCTTT. It is translated as CASSYSFGGGDTEAFF.

The table lists this clonotype with a few counts. A read error may be the cause here, since a much bigger clone is one base away. The rearrangement uses TRBV11-2 and TRBJ1-1; D uncertain. V gave up 7 bases and J gave up 3 bases, with 12 bases separating them. The CDR3 runs to 13 residues. The germline V gene has CDR1 SGHAT and CDR2 FQNNGV. The CDR3 DNA sequence: TGTGCCAGCATGCGAGTTAGAGACACTGAAGCTTTCTTT. Its translation is CASMRVRDTEAFF.

This chain links TRBV28 with TRBJ1-4; D gene ambiguous. Germline V gene sequence: CDR1 MDHEN, CDR2 SYDVKM. Trimming cost V 2 bases and J 3 bases, with 7 bases left between them. The CDR3 has 14 residues. CDR3 protein: CASSLRQANEKLFF. In nucleotides, the CDR3 is TGTGCCAGCAGTTTACGGCAGGCTAATGAAAAACTGTTTTTT.

The CDR3 bases are TGTGCCAGCAGCCCCCACGGGACGGGAGCTAACTATGGCTACACCTTC. This translates into CASSPHGTGANYGYTF. This chain connects TRBV9 to TRBJ1-2, with D perhaps TRBD1 (5 bases). The V gene lost 4 bases and the J gene lost 0 bases, with 16 bases spanning the gap. CDR1 SGDLS and CDR2 YYNGEE come from the germline V gene. CDR3 length: 16 amino acids.

This clonotype was picked up many times. This chain joins TRBV2 and TRBJ1-2; D might be TRBD1 (5 bases). In germline, CDR1 is SNHLY, CDR2 FYNNEI. There are 15 residues in the CDR3. Trimming shortened V by 9 bases and J by 0 bases, and 17 bases separated the two germline ends. The CDR3 DNA reads as TGTGCCAGAATCCCCGGGACGGTCCCTAACTATGGCTACACCTTC. It encodes CARIPGTVPNYGYTF.

This clonotype was observed a few times. This chain links TRBV30 with TRBJ1-2; maybe TRBD1 (6 bases). V dropped 2 bases and J dropped 4 bases, with 17 bases sitting between them. Germline V gene data show CDR1 as GTSNPN and CDR2 as SVGIG (reference sequence). The length of the CDR3 is 15 residues. The CDR3, as DNA: TGTGCCTGGAGTTCCGACCTCGTCAGGGGCTATGGCTACACCTTC. Its protein is CAWSSDLVRGYGYTF.

This clonotype was picked up many times. The rearrangement uses TRBV7-2 and TRBJ1-2; no firm D call. The CDR3 runs 14 residues. Trimming took 0 bases from V and 7 from J, leaving 12 bases between them. CDR1 is SGHTA, CDR2 FQGNSA, per germline. The CDR3 bases are TGTGCCAGCAGCTTAGCACCTCAAGCCACTGGCTACACCTTC. As protein: CASSLAPQATGYTF.